This T cell receptor beta chain is drawn from a study of OX40 agonist ivuxolimab in advanced cancers. Regarding the study in general: Ivuxolimab was a fully human IgG2 agonistic monoclonal antibody targeting the costimulatory receptor OX40 (CD134). Intravenous ivuxolimab was administered to patients every 2 weeks at six dose levels: 0.01, 0.1, 0.3, 1.5, 3 and 10 mg/kg. Of the roughly 51 dose-escalation patients, hepatocellular carcinoma was present in about 20, melanoma in approximately 15, renal cell carcinoma in 9 and head and neck cancer in 9. A male proportion of under 85% and a mean age of approximately 62 years, ranging from about 23 to 79, were recorded for the dose-escalation cohort. Patients were allowed to have had prior anti-PD-1, anti-PD-L1 or anti-CTLA-4 therapy, and more than 35% of the dose-escalation patients had been treated with checkpoint inhibitors. Three dose-escalation patients achieved partial responses, one with hepatocellular carcinoma and two with cutaneous melanoma. The purpose of peripheral TCRbeta sequencing was to test whether ivuxolimab changed TCR sequence diversity and led to clonal T-cell expansion. The monotherapy dose-escalation portion (N ≈ 57 patients) of the phase I ivuxolimab trial is reported in the paper.

From the cysteine up to the phenylalanine, the CDR3 has a length of 15 residues. The DNA shown is the 45-base CDR3, in frame from base 1. The germline V gene encodes CDR1 SGHNT and CDR2 YYREEE (reference sequence). The germline ends are 11 bases apart after V is trimmed by 2 bases and J by 0 bases. To sequence the TCRbeta CDR3 region, genomic DNA was isolated from the sorted cells. TCRbeta CDR3 regions were sequenced using the immunoSEQ Assay. The table comes from immuneACCESS by way of TCRdb, which keeps in-frame sequences with V and J called. Part of the clones is missing from these tables; in studies checked, under half for an unresolved V gene and the rest for unknown reasons. A total of about 73,000 clones appear in this sample, just under 90% of them only once. The ten largest account for 11% of the sample. Patients with a history of autoimmune disease or receiving systemic immunosuppression were excluded from the trial. In every dose cohort, peripheral blood was drawn for TCR sequencing at baseline, cycle 4 day 1, and cycle 7 day 1. The samples were drawn from a first-in-human, open-label, multicenter phase I dose-escalation trial of ivuxolimab. Adults with locally advanced or metastatic melanoma, renal cell, hepatocellular, or head and neck squamous cell carcinoma were enrolled in the trial. CD4+ and CD8+ T cells were sorted separately from peripheral blood before TCR sequencing.

General findings and caveats noted by the study authors: Low levels of normalized T-cell clonal expansion were also shown by some nonresponding patients. Which antigens the clonally expanded peripheral T cells were specific for was not determined. Partial responders in the 0.1-3.0 mg/kg groups had among the lowest normalized peripheral clonal expansion, especially among CD8+ T cells. After ivuxolimab, CD8+ T cells had more expanded clones than CD4+ T cells on average. At doses from 0.1 to 3.0 mg/kg, clonal expansion was seen in both CD4+ and CD8+ blood T cells between baseline and week 6.

Details on this clone: The antigen it binds to is not known. There are no base qualities to consult, and no much larger clone falls within one base.

Recombination linked TRBV5-4 to TRBJ1-1; no confident D gene assignment can be made. Specimen: CD4+ or CD8+ T cells sorted from blood, collected in a trial of the OX40 agonist ivuxolimab. This TCR was sampled from an adult with an advanced solid tumor such as melanoma, head and neck, liver or kidney cancer. The base sequence is TGTGCCAGCAGCTTCATACAACAGATGAACACTGAAGCTTTCTTT. Translated, this gives CASSFIQQMNTEAFF.